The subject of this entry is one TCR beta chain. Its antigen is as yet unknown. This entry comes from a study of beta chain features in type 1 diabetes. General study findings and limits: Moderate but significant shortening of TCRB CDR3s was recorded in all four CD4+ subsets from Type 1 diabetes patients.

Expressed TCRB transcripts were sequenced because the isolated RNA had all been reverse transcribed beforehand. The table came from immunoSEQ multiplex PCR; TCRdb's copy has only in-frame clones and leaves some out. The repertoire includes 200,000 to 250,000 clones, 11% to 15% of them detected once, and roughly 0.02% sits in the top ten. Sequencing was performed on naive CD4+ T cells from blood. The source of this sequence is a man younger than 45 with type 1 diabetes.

CDR3 nucleotides: TGTGCCATCAGTGAGCAGGGAAATGGCTACACCTTC. Translated: CAISEQGNGYTF. The V gene is TRBV10-3, the J gene TRBJ1-2; D might be TRBD1 (5 bases). Trimming removed 2 bases at V and 6 bases at J, with 7 bases between. The CDR3 totals 12 residues. CDR1 and CDR2 from the germline V gene are ENHRY and SYGVKD.